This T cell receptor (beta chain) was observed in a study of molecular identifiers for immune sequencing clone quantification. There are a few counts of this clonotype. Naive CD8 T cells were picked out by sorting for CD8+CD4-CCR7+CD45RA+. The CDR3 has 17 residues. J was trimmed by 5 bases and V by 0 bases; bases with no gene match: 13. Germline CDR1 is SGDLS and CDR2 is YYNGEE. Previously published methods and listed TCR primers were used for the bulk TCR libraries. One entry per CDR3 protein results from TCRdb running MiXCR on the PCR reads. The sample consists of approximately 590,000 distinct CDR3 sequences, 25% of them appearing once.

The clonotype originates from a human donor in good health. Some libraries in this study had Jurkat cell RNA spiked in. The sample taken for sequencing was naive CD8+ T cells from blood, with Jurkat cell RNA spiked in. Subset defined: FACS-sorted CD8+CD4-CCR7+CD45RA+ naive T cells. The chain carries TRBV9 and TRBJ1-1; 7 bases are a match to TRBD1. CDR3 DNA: TGTGCCAGCAGCGTAGCTGTGGGCAGGGGGAGTGGAACTGAAGCTTTCTTT. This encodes CASSVAVGRGSGTEAFF. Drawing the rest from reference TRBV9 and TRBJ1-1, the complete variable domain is DSGVTQTPKHLITATGQRVTLRCSPRSGDLSVYWYQQSLDQGLQFLIQYYNGEERAKGNILERFSAQQFPDLHSELNLSSLELGDSALYFCASSVAVGRGSGTEAFFGQGTRLTVV.